This T cell receptor (beta chain) was obtained from a study of post-analysis software for immune sequencing data. Whole-study context: Relapsing-remitting, secondary progressive and progressive-relapsing forms made up the multiple sclerosis disease courses. Notes on the study in general: There were five TRBV segments more frequent in patients than controls, and TRBV5-6, TRBV5-1 and TRBV20-1 were among them. Strong co-clustering by F measure linked samples that shared a preparation batch. The normalized Chao1 diversity of multiple sclerosis patients was significantly lower than that of controls.

In the case of this clonotype: Its antigen is not identified.

Unique molecular identifiers tagged the TCR beta cDNA libraries. T cells numbering roughly 0.9 to 11 million gave rise to 500,000 or so cDNA molecules. MiXCR, applied by TCRdb to the PCR reads, yields one record per CDR3 protein. Seen here are about 200,000 distinct CDR3 sequences, approximately 28% observed once, and the top ten hold 3.4%. V was trimmed by 0 bases and J by 3 bases, leaving 10 bases between them. The germline CDR1 and CDR2 sequences are SGHKS and YYEKEE (reference sequence). The CDR3 spans 15 residues. Specimen: blood. The chain links TRBV5-5 to TRBJ2-4; D is tentatively TRBD1 or TRBD2 (5 bases each). This receptor was obtained from a girl aged 2-17 years with multiple sclerosis. The CDR3 bases are TGTGCCAGCAGCTTGGCGGGGCCGAACAAAAACATTCAGTACTTC. Protein: CASSLAGPNKNIQYF.